This entry lists 32 T cell receptor beta chains sequenced from one sample in a study of PD-L1 blockade in urothelial cancer. Only in-frame clones appear in the TCRdb table, and some are missing; sequencing was by immunoSEQ multiplex PCR. The sample consists of approximately 28,000 clones, about 85% of them appearing once. Time point in this sample: peripheral blood 6 weeks after treatment start. Specimen: PBMCs, collected around atezolizumab (anti-PD-L1) treatment. The source is a man aged 70 or older with urothelial cancer.

This chain connects TRBV5-5 to TRBJ2-5; D may be TRBD2 (5 bases). Trimming pared 3 bases from V and 5 bases from J, leaving 11 bases between. The CDR3 covers 13 residues. Germline-derived CDR1 and CDR2 are SGHKS and YYEKEE (reference sequence). The CDR3, as DNA: TGTGCCAGCAGCTCGGGGTCCGGCGAGACCCAGTACTTC. This encodes CASSSGSGETQYF.

This clone was seen more than once but under ten times. The rearrangement joins TRBV7-2 to TRBJ1-1, with D possibly matching TRBD1 (6 bases). Germline CDR1 is SGHTA and CDR2 is FQGNSA. The CDR3 extends over 14 amino acids. The V end was cut by 4 bases, the J end by 6 bases, with 15 bases between. The CDR3: CASSSQRGAAEAFF. In DNA, the CDR3 is TGTGCCAGCAGCTCACAACGGGGGGCAGCTGAAGCTTTCTTT.

The rearrangement uses TRBV7-2 and TRBJ1-5, with TRBD1 identical over 7 bases. Germline assignment: CDR1 SGHTA and CDR2 FQGNSA. The CDR3 length is 15 residues. Unmatched junction bases numbered 12, after V lost 5 bases and J lost 8 bases. DNA of the CDR3: TGTGCCAGCAGCGCCACCGGGACAGCTATTGAGCCCCAGCATTTT. Amino acid sequence: CASSATGTAIEPQHF.

The J gene is TRBJ1-5, the V gene TRBV9; no clear D. CDR3 length: 13 residues. V was pared by 0 bases and J by 9 bases, with 10 bases between. Germline-derived CDR1 and CDR2 are SGDLS and YYNGEE. The DNA for the CDR3 is TGTGCCAGCAGCGTAGACCTCGGAGGGCCCCAGCATTTT. This translates into CASSVDLGGPQHF.

The chain couples TRBV14 to TRBJ2-1; the match to TRBD2 covers 7 bases. The V and J ends lost 4 bases and 7 bases, in that order; junction bases with no gene match: 10. The CDR3 has 15 amino acids. Germline CDR1 reads SGHDN; CDR2 reads FVKESK. The CDR3 sequence is CASSPLRAGRNEQFF. The CDR3, as DNA: TGTGCCAGCAGCCCTCTAAGAGCGGGGAGGAATGAGCAGTTCTTC.

V gene TRBV28 combines with J gene TRBJ2-1, with 14 bases identical to TRBD2. CDR1 and CDR2 from the germline V gene are MDHEN and SYDVKM. The CDR3 contains 15 residues. With 5 bases clipped from V and 9 bases from J, the junction kept 6 bases outside the gene matches. CDR3 DNA sequence: TGTGCCAGCAGTCGACTAGCGGGAGGGCCGGTTGAGCAGTTCTTC. Its translation: CASSRLAGGPVEQFF.

The chain carries TRBV7-8 and TRBJ2-1; 8 nucleotides match TRBD1. Looked up from germline, CDR1 is SGHVS and CDR2 is FQNEAQ. V lost 5 bases and J lost 3; bases outside the gene matches: 6. There are 15 residues in the CDR3. CDR3 DNA sequence: TGTGCCAGCAGCCCGAGGACAGGGCACTACAATGAGCAGTTCTTC. Translated: CASSPRTGHYNEQFF.

The sample holds one count of this clone. This chain joins TRBV7-6 and TRBJ1-1; 7 nucleotides align to TRBD1. The germline gives CDR1 SGHVS, CDR2 FNYEAQ. The CDR3 runs to 15 residues. V shed 10 bases, J shed 4 bases, and the junction held 15 bases outside the gene matches. The CDR3 DNA reads TGTGCCACCAGAACGACAGGGATGGTAAGCACTGAAGCTTTCTTT. Its protein product is CATRTTGMVSTEAFF.

The genes are TRBV6-5 and TRBJ2-3; the match to TRBD2 covers 11 bases. CDR1 is MNHEY and CDR2 is SVGAGI in the germline V gene. The CDR3 loop spans 15 amino acids. Losses at the gene ends were 5 bases for V and 3 bases for J; bases not matched to a gene: 4. In DNA form, the CDR3 reads TGTGCCAGCAGTAATAGCGGGGGGGCTACAGATACGCAGTATTTT. This translates into CASSNSGGATDTQYF.

This clone appeared once. V is TRBV2 and J is TRBJ2-7; a weak D match, TRBD2 (5 bases). Germline V gives CDR1 SNHLY, CDR2 FYNNEI. CDR3 length: 12 residues. The V and J ends lost 5 bases and 4 bases respectively, with 9 bases between them. The CDR3 coding sequence is TGTGCCAGCAGTCCACTAGGTTACGAGCAGTACTTC. Its protein product is CASSPLGYEQYF.

The V call is TRBV29-1, the J call TRBJ2-7, with 7 bases that match TRBD1. The CDR3 extends over 15 amino acids. Trimming at V came to 3 bases and at J to 4 bases, leaving 12 bases not matched to a gene. CDR1 SQVTM and CDR2 ANQGSEA come from the germline V gene. The CDR3 DNA reads as TGCAGCGTTGATCAGCGGAACAGGGGAACGTACGAGCAGTACTTC. Amino acid sequence: CSVDQRNRGTYEQYF.

The genes are TRBV7-9 and TRBJ2-7; 7 nucleotides agree with TRBD1. In germline, CDR1 is SEHNR, CDR2 FQNEAQ (reference sequence). V was clipped by 5 bases and J by 5 bases; unmatched bases: 12. The CDR3 length is 15 residues. CDR3 DNA sequence: TGTGCCAGCAGCCCCGTGAAGGGGGCCGGTGACGAGCAGTACTTC. Its protein is CASSPVKGAGDEQYF.

The V call is TRBV7-2, the J call TRBJ2-1; 7 positions match TRBD2. J was trimmed by 11 bases and V by 5 bases; bases with no gene match: 9. The length of the CDR3 is 13 residues. The germline V gene has CDR1 SGHTA and CDR2 FQGNSA. CDR3: CASSPARGGKQFF. The CDR3 DNA is TGTGCCAGCAGCCCCGCCCGCGGGGGAAAGCAGTTCTTC.

V usage is TRBV6-1 and J usage is TRBJ2-1; TRBD2 agrees at 14 bases. V lost 6 bases, J lost 5 bases, and 6 bases stayed unmatched. Per germline, CDR1 MNHNS and CDR2 SASEGT. The CDR3 loop spans 16 amino acids. The CDR3 DNA sequence: TGTGCCAGCAGGGAACGACTAGCGGGGGGGCACAATGAGCAGTTCTTC. The encoded protein is CASRERLAGGHNEQFF.

This rearrangement joins TRBV15 to TRBJ1-2; TRBD1 agrees at 7 bases. Per germline, CDR1 LNHNV and CDR2 YYDKDF (reference sequence). This CDR3 is built from 16 residues. The V gene end was trimmed by 0 bases and the J gene end by 2 bases; junction bases not matched to a gene: 6. In DNA, the CDR3 is TGTGCCACCAGCAGAGATGTGTACAGGGGAAACTATGGCTACACCTTC. Protein: CATSRDVYRGNYGYTF.

The genes are TRBV6-5 and TRBJ1-2; D call uncertain. V lost 2 bases and J lost 1, with 11 bases in between. Germline V gene lookup returns CDR1 MNHEY and CDR2 SVGAGI. This CDR3 region has 15 residues. This CDR3 reads CASSYRGGINYGYTF. Written as DNA, the CDR3 is TGTGCCAGCAGTTACCGGGGAGGTATTAACTATGGCTACACCTTC.

J is TRBJ1-1 and V is TRBV30; D is perhaps TRBD1 (6 bases). Germline V CDR1 and CDR2: GTSNPN, SVGIG (reference sequence). There are 13 residues in the CDR3. V gave up 8 bases and J gave up 5 bases, with 18 bases separating them. CDR3 sequence reads: CAGGHKGGTEAFF. CDR3 DNA: TGTGCCGGGGGCCATAAGGGGGGGACTGAAGCTTTCTTT. Together with reference TRBV30 and TRBJ1-1, the CDR3 gives the full variable domain: SQTIHQWPATLVQPVGSPLSLECTVEGTSNPNLYWYRQAAGRGLQLLFYSVGIGQISSEVPQNLSASRPQDRQFILSSKKLLLSDSGFYLCAGGHKGGTEAFFGQGTRLTVV.

This clone was observed a single time. The chain couples TRBV5-1 to TRBJ1-4; a possible D gene is TRBD1 (5 bases). This CDR3 is built from 15 residues. Germline V lookup: CDR1 SGHRS, CDR2 YFSETQ. Trimming cost V 0 bases and J 6 bases, with 12 bases left between them. CDR3 amino acids: CASSLGAGQDEKLFF. The CDR3 DNA reads TGCGCCAGCAGCTTGGGGGCAGGGCAGGATGAAAAACTGTTTTTT. Full variable domain (rest looked up from reference TRBV5-1 and TRBJ1-4): KAGVTQTPRYLIKTRGQQVTLSCSPISGHRSVSWYQQTPGQGLQFLFEYFSETQRNKGNFPGRFSGRQFSNSRSEMNVSTLELGDSALYLCASSLGAGQDEKLFFGSGTQLSVL.

In DNA, the CDR3 is TGTGCCAGCAGCAACCATGTGGCGGGGACTAGCACAGATACGCAGTATTTT. Protein product: CASSNHVAGTSTDTQYF. This chain uses TRBV21-1 with TRBJ2-3; the table's TRBD2 call for D was not verified on the DNA. TRBV21-1 counts as a pseudogene. CDR3 length equals 17 residues.

V gene TRBV7-6 combines with J gene TRBJ1-5, with D unclear. The CDR3 is 15 residues long. Germline V lookup: CDR1 SGHVS, CDR2 FNYEAQ. The V and J ends lost 0 bases and 1 base respectively, with 7 bases between them. This chain's CDR3 is CASSLAPISNQPQHF. The CDR3 nucleotides are TGTGCCAGCAGCTTAGCCCCTATCAGCAATCAGCCCCAGCATTTT.

This clone was counted a few times. This chain uses TRBV29-1 with TRBJ2-7; TRBD1 might be the D (6 bases). The V end lost 0 bases, the J end lost 3 bases, and 9 bases lay between the germline ends. This CDR3 region has 13 residues. Germline values: CDR1 SQVTM, CDR2 ANQGSEA. The CDR3 DNA reads as TGCAGCGTTGAAGATAACAGGGACTACGAGCAGTACTTC. Translating it yields CSVEDNRDYEQYF.

V usage is TRBV5-1 and J usage is TRBJ2-1; D unclear. V dropped 0 bases and J dropped 4 bases, with 8 bases sitting between them. Germline-derived CDR1 and CDR2 are SGHRS and YFSETQ. CDR3 length: 14 residues. The CDR3 sequence: CASSLAARYNEQFF. For the CDR3, the DNA is TGCGCCAGCAGCTTGGCTGCCCGGTACAATGAGCAGTTCTTC.

This clone was seen a few times. The DNA of the CDR3 is TGTGCCAGCAGCTTATACCAGGGACAGACAAGAGGGGAAAAACTGTTTTTT. Translating it yields CASSLYQGQTRGEKLFF. The genes are TRBV7-8 and TRBJ1-4, with TRBD1 matching over 7 bases. From germline, CDR1 is SGHVS and CDR2 FQNEAQ. The CDR3 is 17 residues long. With 2 bases clipped from V and 8 bases from J, the junction kept 14 bases outside the gene matches.

This clone has a handful of counts. The chain carries TRBV5-1 and TRBJ1-1; a weak D match, TRBD1 (6 bases). In germline, CDR1 is SGHRS, CDR2 YFSETQ. This CDR3 is built from 13 residues. V lost 2 bases to trimming and J lost 2 bases, with 7 bases between them. Here the CDR3 DNA reads TGCGCCAGCAGCTTAGGGGGTAACACTGAAGCTTTCTTT. Protein sequence: CASSLGGNTEAFF.

The chain uses TRBV7-9 and TRBJ2-2; unclear D gene. This CDR3 comprises 12 residues. Trimming left V 5 bases short and J 4 bases short, with 5 bases between. Looked up from germline, CDR1 is SEHNR and CDR2 is FQNEAQ (reference sequence). The CDR3 here is CASSRITGELFF. The CDR3 DNA follows: TGTGCCAGCAGCCGTATCACCGGGGAGCTGTTTTTT.

The chain is built from TRBV28 and TRBJ2-3; D call uncertain. Germline V gives CDR1 MDHEN, CDR2 SYDVKM. Trimming removed 6 bases from V and 6 bases from J, with 10 bases in between. The length of the CDR3 is 12 residues. CDR3 DNA: TGTGCCAGCAGCCTCCTGCGTGATACGCAGTATTTT. Translating gives CASSLLRDTQYF.

This clone was seen more than once but under ten times. The chain joins TRBV4-3 to TRBJ2-7, with D unclear. Germline V gene lookup returns CDR1 LGHNA and CDR2 YSLEER. The CDR3 contains 15 residues. V lost 2 bases, J lost 5 bases, and 16 bases lay in between. CDR3 in amino acids: CASSQSVDSIHEQYF. In nucleotides, the CDR3 is TGCGCCAGCAGCCAAAGTGTCGACTCGATCCACGAGCAGTACTTC.

Written as DNA, the CDR3 is TGTGCCAGTGACCTTGGACCACCTCCGACAGCCTCAGAAGCCCAGCATTTT. Its protein is CASDLGPPPTASEAQHF. V is TRBV19 and J is TRBJ1-5; the D gene is possibly TRBD1 (5 bases). This CDR3 contains 17 residues. Per the germline V gene, CDR1 is LNHDA and CDR2 is SQIVND (reference sequence). Trimming left V 8 bases short and J 11 bases short, with 31 bases between.

The V call is TRBV9, the J call TRBJ2-1; TRBD2 matches at 9 bases. CDR1 is SGDLS, CDR2 YYNGEE, per germline. The ends lost 2 bases at V and 0 bases at J; junction bases unmatched: 0. The CDR3 is 15 residues long. The CDR3 region is CASSVSGSSYNEQFF. For the CDR3, the DNA is TGTGCCAGCAGCGTTAGCGGGAGCTCCTACAATGAGCAGTTCTTC.

The chain joins TRBV9 to TRBJ2-4; TRBD1 agrees at 8 bases. The J segment lost 6 bases and the V segment lost 0 bases, leaving 5 bases of the junction unmatched. The CDR3 sequence is 15 residues long. Germline V gene lookup returns CDR1 SGDLS and CDR2 YYNGEE. This chain's CDR3 is CASSVGAGGLNIQYF. In DNA, the CDR3 is TGTGCCAGCAGCGTAGGCGCAGGGGGCTTAAACATTCAGTACTTC.

The chain combines TRBV19 with TRBJ1-1, with D possibly TRBD1 on 5 matching bases. V lost 5 bases and J 6 bases, leaving 19 bases between the germline ends. CDR1 and CDR2 from the germline V gene are LNHDA and SQIVND (reference sequence). This CDR3 region has 15 residues. CDR3: CASSPPRQRSAEAFF. The DNA for the CDR3 is TGTGCCAGTAGTCCACCCCGACAGAGATCGGCTGAAGCTTTCTTT.

The V and J genes are TRBV4-3 and TRBJ1-5; 10 bases line up with TRBD1. Trimming took 3 bases from V and 7 from J; bases not matched to a gene: 9. Germline-derived CDR1 and CDR2 are LGHNA and YSLEER. This CDR3 contains 16 residues. The DNA of the CDR3 is TGCGCCAGCAGCCATCGAAAGGGACAGGGGAACCAGCCCCAGCATTTT. Amino acids: CASSHRKGQGNQPQHF.